Listed below are T cell receptor beta chains from one sample, sequenced in a study of OX40 agonist ivuxolimab in advanced cancers. Profiling relied on immunoSEQ multiplex PCR, and the TCRdb table lists in-frame clones only, not all of them. The table lists fewer than 120,000 clones, about nine tenths of them singletons. Material: CD4+ or CD8+ T cells sorted from blood, obtained in a trial of the OX40 agonist ivuxolimab. The source is an adult with an advanced solid tumor such as melanoma, head and neck, liver or kidney cancer. CDR3s include the opening cysteine and the closing phenylalanine or tryptophan. The order of the fields is J gene, V gene, CDR3 protein.

j_call: TRBJ2-5; v_call: TRBV7-2; cdr3_aa: CASSSGTRLETQYF
j_call: TRBJ2-1; v_call: TRBV7-3; cdr3_aa: CASSVRGSYNEQFF
j_call: TRBJ1-1; v_call: TRBV23-1; cdr3_aa: CASIDFRDYTEAFF
j_call: TRBJ1-6; v_call: TRBV6-1; cdr3_aa: CASSRRDRDYSPLHF
j_call: TRBJ1-1; v_call: TRBV11-1; cdr3_aa: CASSLALGNTEAFF
j_call: TRBJ2-3; v_call: TRBV7-9; cdr3_aa: CASSLTGGTDTQYF
j_call: TRBJ2-3; v_call: TRBV7-3; cdr3_aa: CASSLGGPDTQYF
j_call: TRBJ1-2; v_call: TRBV6-5; cdr3_aa: CAIRGNYGYTF
j_call: TRBJ2-1; v_call: TRBV7-2; cdr3_aa: CASSLGLNNEQFF
j_call: TRBJ1-2; v_call: TRBV7-2; cdr3_aa: CASSLTDTNYGYTF
j_call: TRBJ2-5; v_call: TRBV6-5; cdr3_aa: CASSSGEDRDQETQYF
j_call: TRBJ2-2; v_call: TRBV9; cdr3_aa: CASSLGLGLTGELFF
j_call: TRBJ1-2; v_call: TRBV29-1; cdr3_aa: CSVEYGYTF
j_call: TRBJ2-1; v_call: TRBV21-1; cdr3_aa: CASSKVAGGTFFYNEQFF
j_call: TRBJ1-2; v_call: TRBV6-1; cdr3_aa: CASTEAGQEVQGYTF
j_call: TRBJ1-6; v_call: TRBV11-2; cdr3_aa: CASSLGQQNSPLHF
j_call: TRBJ2-3; v_call: TRBV7-9; cdr3_aa: CASSLRMAGTGTDTQYF
j_call: TRBJ2-5; v_call: TRBV7-2; cdr3_aa: CASSSDAGAETQYF
j_call: TRBJ2-7; v_call: TRBV6-5; cdr3_aa: CASSQQNRGSYEQYF
j_call: TRBJ1-5; v_call: TRBV27; cdr3_aa: CASRGPGFNQPQHF
j_call: TRBJ2-5; v_call: TRBV5-1; cdr3_aa: CASRFEDRETQYF
j_call: TRBJ2-6; v_call: TRBV30; cdr3_aa: CAWNPGQGGMSGANVLTF
j_call: TRBJ2-7; v_call: TRBV21-1; cdr3_aa: CASSKASLWADSYEQYF